This T cell receptor beta chain was sequenced during a study of identical twins. Notes on the study in general: Conclusions rested on cross-sectional statistics rather than following the same donors.

On this clonotype: Its antigen is still unknown.

This CDR3 comprises 17 residues. Germline CDR1 is SGHTA and CDR2 is FQGNSA. V lost 0 bases to trimming and J lost 5 bases, with 20 bases between them. cDNA molecules carried unique molecular identifiers, and template switching added a universal primer site. TCRdb re-called the 5' RACE reads with MiXCR, one entry per CDR3 protein. Of 420,000 or so distinct CDR3 sequences in the sample, approximately 17% were seen once. The chain joins TRBV7-2 to TRBJ2-7; TRBD2 might be the D (7 bases). This TCR was recovered from a man aged 45-65 years in good health. The source material was naive T cells sorted from blood. The CDR3 DNA sequence: TGTGCCAGCAGCTTAGCGGTATTTGGGGGGGCTGTCGACGAGCAGTACTTC. It specifies CASSLAVFGGAVDEQYF.